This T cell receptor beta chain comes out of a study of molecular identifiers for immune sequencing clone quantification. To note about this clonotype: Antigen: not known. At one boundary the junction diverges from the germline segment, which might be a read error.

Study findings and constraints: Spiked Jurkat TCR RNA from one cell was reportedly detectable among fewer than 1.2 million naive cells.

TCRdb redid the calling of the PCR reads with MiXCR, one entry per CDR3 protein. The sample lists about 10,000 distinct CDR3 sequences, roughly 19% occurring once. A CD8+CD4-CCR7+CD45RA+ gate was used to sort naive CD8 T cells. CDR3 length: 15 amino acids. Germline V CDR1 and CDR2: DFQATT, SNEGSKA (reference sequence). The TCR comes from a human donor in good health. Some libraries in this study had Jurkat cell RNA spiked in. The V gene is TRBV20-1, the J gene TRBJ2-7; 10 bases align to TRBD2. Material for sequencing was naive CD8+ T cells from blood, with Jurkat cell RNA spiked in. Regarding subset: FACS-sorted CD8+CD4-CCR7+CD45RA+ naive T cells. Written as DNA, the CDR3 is TGCGGTGCTAGAATCGGACTAGCGGCCTCCTACGAGCAGTACTTC. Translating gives CGARIGLAASYEQYF.